These 28 T cell receptor beta chains originate from one sample sequenced in a study of T cells after posttransplantation cyclophosphamide. TCRdb keeps only in-frame clones here, not all; method: immunoSEQ multiplex PCR. The sample records 870 or so clones, roughly half being singletons. Treatment was busulfan-fludarabine conditioning, a marrow graft, and cyclophosphamide on days +3 and +4. The sequencing used CD8+ T cells sorted from blood, collected after allogeneic stem cell transplant with posttransplant cyclophosphamide. The receptor source for this set is a female patient between 55 and 75 years old who received an allogeneic stem cell transplant from a related donor and was CMV-positive. Some T cells could come from the graft donor.

The table lists this clone with a count of one. This chain joins TRBV30 and TRBJ2-7, with 10 bases fitting TRBD2. Germline CDR1 reads GTSNPN; CDR2 reads SVGIG (reference sequence). The junction had 4 bases not matched to a gene; V was cut back by 3 bases and J by 5 bases. The CDR3 has 13 amino acids. The CDR3 DNA follows: TGTGCCTGGAGAGCTAGCGGGAGTAACGAGCAGTACTTC. It is translated as CAWRASGSNEQYF.

The rearrangement links TRBV7-9 to TRBJ2-7; possibly TRBD2 for D (6 bases). Germline V CDR1 and CDR2: SEHNR, FQNEAQ (reference sequence). The CDR3 loop spans 14 amino acids. Trimming pared 5 bases from V and 0 bases from J, leaving 11 bases between. CDR3 in amino acids: CASSPAGSSYEQYF. In nucleotides, the CDR3 is TGTGCCAGCAGCCCGGCCGGGAGCTCCTACGAGCAGTACTTC.

This clone was detected a few times. This chain joins TRBV4-1 and TRBJ2-2; maybe TRBD1 (6 bases). The CDR3 is 16 residues long. The ends were cut back, 5 bases at V and 2 bases at J, with 15 bases in the middle. CDR1 is MGHRA and CDR2 is YSYEKL in the germline V gene. The CDR3 nucleotides are TGCGCCAGCAGCTCAAGGGACACGTCAAACACCGGGGAGCTGTTTTTT. This translates into CASSSRDTSNTGELFF.

The chain links TRBV5-1 to TRBJ2-7, with 13 nucleotides matching TRBD2. Germline CDR1 reads SGHRS; CDR2 reads YFSETQ. V shed 2 bases and J 2 bases; nucleotides not matched to a gene: 1. This CDR3 region has 15 residues. The CDR3 nucleotides are TGCGCCAGCAGCTTTGGGACTAGCGGGACCTACGAGCAGTACTTC. Translated, it gives CASSFGTSGTYEQYF.

The chain is built from TRBV6-4 and TRBJ1-2; D gene ambiguous. CDR1 is MRHNA and CDR2 is SNTAGT in the germline V gene. This CDR3 region has 16 residues. Trimming took 5 bases from V and 5 from J, leaving 21 bases between them. CDR3 protein: CASSYSLPLGSYGYTF. In DNA form, the CDR3 reads TGTGCCAGCAGTTATAGTCTCCCTTTGGGCAGTTATGGCTACACCTTC.

The rearrangement joins TRBV11-2 to TRBJ2-2, with D perhaps TRBD2 (6 bases). V dropped 1 base and J dropped 7 bases, with 10 bases sitting between them. The CDR3 is 14 residues long. CDR1 and CDR2 from the germline V gene are SGHAT and FQNNGV. The CDR3 reads CASSLATSFGELFF. The DNA for the CDR3 is TGTGCCAGCAGCTTAGCGACTAGTTTCGGGGAGCTGTTTTTT.

This clone was picked up a small number of times. The chain uses TRBV11-2 and TRBJ1-4, with TRBD1 matching over 7 bases. Trimming took 3 bases from V and 7 from J; bases not matched to a gene: 8. The CDR3 is 15 residues long. Germline CDR1 is SGHAT and CDR2 is FQNNGV. The chain's CDR3 is CASSLGRQGVEKLFF. In DNA form, the CDR3 reads TGTGCCAGCAGCTTGGGGAGACAGGGAGTTGAAAAACTGTTTTTT.

The J gene is TRBJ2-3, the V gene TRBV7-2, with TRBD2 matching 11 bases. This CDR3 is 15 amino acids long. J was trimmed by 7 bases and V by 4 bases; bases with no gene match: 7. Looked up from germline, CDR1 is SGHTA and CDR2 is FQGNSA. The DNA for the CDR3 is TGTGCCAGCAGCTCCGGGACTAGCGGAGGGAATACGCAGTATTTT. Its protein is CASSSGTSGGNTQYF.

This clone was recorded a few times. CDR3 nucleotide sequence: TGTGCTAGTGGCGACACACTCAGTTATGGCTACACCTTC. Its protein is CASGDTLSYGYTF. This chain uses TRBV12-5 with TRBJ1-2; unclear D gene. Germline CDR1 is LGHNT and CDR2 is FRNRAP. V was trimmed by 6 bases and J by 5 bases, leaving 13 bases between them. CDR3 length: 13 amino acids.

This clone was counted only a few times. The chain links TRBV6-6 to TRBJ2-1; D might be TRBD2 (6 bases). The CDR3 extends over 14 amino acids. V lost 5 bases, J lost 3 bases, and 11 bases lay in between. CDR1 MNHNY and CDR2 SVGAGI come from the germline V gene (reference sequence). CDR3 in DNA: TGTGCCAGCAGTCCCGGGACTGTCTACAATGAGCAGTTCTTC. It yields the protein CASSPGTVYNEQFF.

This clone was observed a few times. The chain uses TRBV7-2 and TRBJ2-2, with TRBD2 identical over 11 bases. Per germline, CDR1 SGHTA and CDR2 FQGNSA. The CDR3 loop spans 15 amino acids. V gave up 4 bases and J gave up 4 bases; unmatched junction bases: 2. CDR3 nucleotide sequence: TGTGCCAGCAGCTCACTAGCGGGAGCCACCGGGGAGCTGTTTTTT. It specifies CASSSLAGATGELFF.

This clone appeared a single time. The V gene is TRBV5-8, the J gene TRBJ2-1; D ambiguous. The CDR3 extends over 14 amino acids. V was clipped by 2 bases and J by 1 base, with 7 bases between them. The germline V gene encodes CDR1 SGHTS and CDR2 YDEGEE. The CDR3 protein is CASSFSSSYNEQFF. CDR3 in DNA: TGTGCCAGCAGCTTCTCCAGTTCCTACAATGAGCAGTTCTTC.

J is TRBJ2-5 and V is TRBV2; tentatively, D is TRBD1 (5 bases). The CDR3 is 13 amino acids. CDR1 SNHLY and CDR2 FYNNEI come from the germline V gene. V lost 6 bases to trimming and J lost 7 bases, with 15 bases between them. CDR3 DNA: TGTGCCAGCAGCTGGGGCCTAAGTGGGACCCAGTACTTC. Encoded protein: CASSWGLSGTQYF.

The gene calls are TRBV7-8 and TRBJ2-1; 7 nucleotides align to TRBD2. The germline V gene encodes CDR1 SGHVS and CDR2 FQNEAQ. The CDR3 loop spans 15 amino acids. V lost 5 bases, J lost 6 bases, and 10 bases stayed unmatched. CDR3 nucleotide sequence: TGTGCCAGCAGCGTCGGGGGGTTTGGAGGCAATGAGCAGTTCTTC. Translation: CASSVGGFGGNEQFF.

There are a few counts of this clone. The gene calls are TRBV6-5 and TRBJ1-2, with D tentatively TRBD1 (6 bases). This CDR3 has 15 residues. CDR1 and CDR2 from the germline V gene are MNHEY and SVGAGI. Trimming removed 4 bases from V and 4 bases from J, with 16 bases in between. CDR3 DNA sequence: TGTGCCAGCAGTTTAGGGGGGGCGCCGGGCTATGGCTACACCTTC. Protein: CASSLGGAPGYGYTF.

The chain has TRBV28 and TRBJ1-1; 7 nucleotides align to TRBD1. Per germline, CDR1 MDHEN and CDR2 SYDVKM. CDR3 length: 14 amino acids. V shed 5 bases and J 8 bases; nucleotides not matched to a gene: 11. CDR3 residues: CASSPGTAWGEAFF. The CDR3 bases are TGTGCCAGCAGTCCCGGGACAGCCTGGGGGGAAGCTTTCTTT.

This clone was seen only a few times. The chain links TRBV28 to TRBJ2-1; TRBD2 is a possible D gene (7 bases). Germline lookup yields CDR1 MDHEN and CDR2 SYDVKM. Trimming took off 5 bases at V and 3 bases at J, with 20 bases between the two ends. The CDR3 is 17 amino acids. The CDR3 bases are TGTGCCAGCAGTCTAAGGGGGGGCCGTACCTTCTACAATGAGCAGTTCTTC. Protein: CASSLRGGRTFYNEQFF.

This chain joins TRBV5-1 and TRBJ1-1, with 7 bases fitting TRBD1. The CDR3 runs 14 residues. V lost 0 bases, J lost 5 bases, and 4 bases stayed unmatched. Germline-derived CDR1 and CDR2 are SGHRS and YFSETQ. The CDR3 spells CASSLAGGYTEAFF. The CDR3 DNA sequence: TGCGCCAGCAGCTTGGCAGGGGGGTATACTGAAGCTTTCTTT. Full variable domain (outside the CDR3, taken from reference TRBV5-1 and TRBJ1-1): KAGVTQTPRYLIKTRGQQVTLSCSPISGHRSVSWYQQTPGQGLQFLFEYFSETQRNKGNFPGRFSGRQFSNSRSEMNVSTLELGDSALYLCASSLAGGYTEAFFGQGTRLTVV.

This clone is labeled as medium-sized. Other DNA variants within this sample encode the same CDR3. The chain has TRBV19 and TRBJ2-7; TRBD2 aligns across 8 bases. The CDR3 totals 14 residues. The germline CDR1 and CDR2 sequences are LNHDA and SQIVND (reference sequence). Unmatched junction bases numbered 4, after V lost 3 bases and J lost 3 bases. The CDR3 sequence: CASSIVAGGYEQYF. The CDR3 region has the DNA TGTGCCAGTAGTATCGTTGCGGGAGGCTACGAGCAGTACTTC.

The sample holds a few counts of this clone. One base separates it from a far larger clone, so it is likely a read error. The same CDR3 also results from other DNA sequences found in this sample. V is TRBV6-5 and J is TRBJ2-7; 7 bases are shared with TRBD1. The germline CDR1 and CDR2 sequences are MNHEY and SVGAGI. This CDR3 region has 15 residues. The CDR3 sequence is CASSYSSGQVYDQYF. DNA of the CDR3: TGTGCCAGCAGTTACTCTTCCGGACAGGTATACGATCAGTACTTC.

The chain employs TRBV27 and TRBJ2-3; 8 nucleotides match TRBD1. The junction had 6 bases not matched to a gene; V was cut back by 6 bases and J by 4 bases. CDR1 is MNHEY, CDR2 SMNVEV, per germline (reference sequence). The CDR3 runs 14 residues. The chain's CDR3 is CASSTTGDADTQYF. The CDR3 coding sequence is TGTGCCAGCAGCACGACAGGGGATGCAGATACGCAGTATTTT.

This clone appeared a few times. The gene calls are TRBV6-6 and TRBJ2-7, with D possibly being TRBD2 (5 bases). V dropped 8 bases and J dropped 5 bases, with 10 bases sitting between them. The CDR3 spans 11 residues. The germline CDR1 and CDR2 sequences are MNHNY and SVGAGI (reference sequence). The CDR3 DNA follows: TGTGCCAGCCAGATGGGAGACGAGCAGTACTTC. It is translated as CASQMGDEQYF.

The J gene is TRBJ2-1, the V gene TRBV7-9, with 8 nucleotides matching TRBD2. V lost 6 bases and J lost 7; bases outside the gene matches: 8. Germline V gene sequence: CDR1 SEHNR, CDR2 FQNEAQ (reference sequence). This CDR3 has 14 amino acids. As DNA, the CDR3 is TGTGCCAGCAGGGATGGACTAGCCCGTAATGAGCAGTTCTTC. Amino acid sequence: CASRDGLARNEQFF. The entire variable domain, with the rest obtained from reference TRBV7-9 and TRBJ2-1, is as follows: DTGVSQNPRHKITKRGQNVTFRCDPISEHNRLYWYRQTLGQGPEFLTYFQNEAQLEKSRLLSDRFSAERPKGSFSTLEIQRTEQGDSAMYLCASRDGLARNEQFFGPGTRLTVL.

This rearrangement joins TRBV7-2 to TRBJ1-1; D not certain. Germline V gives CDR1 SGHTA, CDR2 FQGNSA. This CDR3 has 16 amino acids. V lost 5 bases to trimming and J lost 1 base, with 17 bases between them. CDR3 DNA: TGTGCCAGCAGCCTAACGGGTTACGCTTCGAACACTGAAGCTTTCTTT. This codes for CASSLTGYASNTEAFF.

V is TRBV7-6 and J is TRBJ2-2; D is unresolved. The CDR3 sequence is 12 residues long. Germline V gives CDR1 SGHVS, CDR2 FNYEAQ. With 3 bases removed from V and 8 bases from J, the gap between germline ends came to 7 bases. The DNA of the CDR3 is TGTGCCAGCAGCTTGGCAGGAGGGGAGCTGTTTTTT. It specifies CASSLAGGELFF.

The V call is TRBV28, the J call TRBJ2-5; D might be TRBD1 (6 bases). Germline CDR1 is MDHEN and CDR2 is SYDVKM. CDR3 length equals 16 residues. Trimming stripped 3 bases from V and 5 bases from J, with 19 bases between. The CDR3 bases are TGTGCCAGCAGTTTGTGGGAACAGGGTAGTAAGGAGACCCAGTACTTC. Translated: CASSLWEQGSKETQYF.

This chain links TRBV7-9 with TRBJ2-1, with a possible D match to TRBD2 (6 bases). Trimming removed 1 base at V and 7 bases at J, with 11 bases between. In germline, CDR1 is SEHNR, CDR2 FQNEAQ (reference sequence). CDR3 size: 14 residues. CDR3 sequence (DNA): TGTGCCAGCAGCTTAGAGCGGGCAGGGAATGAGCAGTTCTTC. Translation: CASSLERAGNEQFF. Full variable domain (rest looked up from reference TRBV7-9 and TRBJ2-1): DTGVSQNPRHKITKRGQNVTFRCDPISEHNRLYWYRQTLGQGPEFLTYFQNEAQLEKSRLLSDRFSAERPKGSFSTLEIQRTEQGDSAMYLCASSLERAGNEQFFGPGTRLTVL.

The rearrangement links TRBV5-1 to TRBJ2-1; 10 bases align to TRBD2. Germline trimming cut 1 base from V and 3 bases from J; bases unmatched to any gene: 4. CDR1 is SGHRS and CDR2 is YFSETQ in the germline V gene. The CDR3 length is 16 residues. This CDR3 reads CASSLLLAGSYNEQFF. CDR3 DNA: TGCGCCAGCAGCTTGCTACTAGCGGGGAGCTACAATGAGCAGTTCTTC.